The 22 T cell receptor beta chains given below trace back to one sample, sequenced in a study of radiation and T cells in renal cell carcinoma (dated by TCRdb to 2020 to 2021). Libraries were prepared through the immunoSEQ multiplex PCR assay. Not all clones reach the TCRdb copy of this immuneACCESS table, which keeps in-frame sequences only. Checked studies attribute under half of the gap to unresolved V genes and leave the rest unexplained. In all, the sample holds approximately 20,000 clones, and 55% to 80% of those were seen once. The ten largest clones represent 9.5% to 15% of the sample. This specimen's time point label, interpreted: tumor resected at nephrectomy. The sample's treatment or condition label, decoded: 15 Gy SBRT to primary tumor, nephrectomy 4 weeks later. Here the sequenced sample was tumor tissue, taken from a patient whose treatment included radiotherapy and nephrectomy. The receptor source for this set is a woman in her 70s with renal cell carcinoma.

This clone was found a few times. The rearrangement links TRBV2 to TRBJ1-5; 8 bases agree with TRBD1. The length of the CDR3 is 15 residues. CDR1 and CDR2 from the germline V gene are SNHLY and FYNNEI. V shed 8 bases, J shed 5 bases, and the junction held 11 bases outside the gene matches. The CDR3 DNA reads as TGTGCCAGCCGATCGGACAGGGCGTCCTATCAGCCCCAGCATTTT. Translated: CASRSDRASYQPQHF.

This clone counts as medium-sized. The chain links TRBV6-6 to TRBJ2-7; 7 bases match TRBD1. Unmatched junction bases numbered 2, after V lost 6 bases and J lost 0 bases. Germline V gene lookup returns CDR1 MNHNY and CDR2 SVGAGI (reference sequence). This CDR3 is 13 amino acids long. As DNA, the CDR3 is TGTGCCAGCAGAAGGGACAGCTCCTACGAGCAGTACTTC. Protein: CASRRDSSYEQYF.

The chain joins TRBV30 to TRBJ2-1; D is uncertain. The germline V gene has CDR1 GTSNPN and CDR2 SVGIG (reference sequence). V shed 0 bases and J shed 5 bases, with 14 bases lying between them. The CDR3 consists of 15 residues. The CDR3 DNA reads as TGTGCCTGGAGTGTTTTAACCCAAGCAGACAATGAGCAGTTCTTC. Amino acid sequence: CAWSVLTQADNEQFF. The full variable domain, completed using reference TRBV30 and TRBJ2-1, is SQTIHQWPATLVQPVGSPLSLECTVEGTSNPNLYWYRQAAGRGLQLLFYSVGIGQISSEVPQNLSASRPQDRQFILSSKKLLLSDSGFYLCAWSVLTQADNEQFFGPGTRLTVL.

This chain joins TRBV9 and TRBJ2-7; 9 bases line up with TRBD1. Trimming at V came to 4 bases and at J to 4 bases, leaving 12 bases not matched to a gene. The CDR3 totals 16 residues. Germline loops: CDR1 SGDLS, CDR2 YYNGEE. The CDR3 DNA sequence: TGTGCCAGCAGCTCCTCCAGCACAGGGGGCGCTTACGAGCAGTACTTC. Protein: CASSSSSTGGAYEQYF.

The rearrangement uses TRBV7-8 and TRBJ1-2; TRBD1 agrees at 7 bases. V was clipped by 5 bases and J by 3 bases; unmatched bases: 9. Germline V CDR1 and CDR2: SGHVS, FQNEAQ. CDR3 length equals 15 residues. The CDR3 region has the DNA TGTGCCAGCAGCCCGACAGGGAGTCAGGACTATGGCTACACCTTC. Its translation is CASSPTGSQDYGYTF.

The gene calls are TRBV28 and TRBJ1-2; possible D gene TRBD1, 6 bases. The length of the CDR3 is 13 residues. V was cut by 4 bases and J by 4 bases, with 10 bases left in between. CDR1 is MDHEN and CDR2 is SYDVKM in the germline V gene. This CDR3 reads CASSYGGRYGYTF. CDR3 nucleotide sequence: TGTGCCAGCAGTTACGGGGGGCGCTATGGCTACACCTTC.

This chain's CDR3 is CASSPDTNSPLHF. In DNA form, the CDR3 reads TGTGCCAGCAGCCCGGACACTAATTCACCCCTCCACTTT. The chain has TRBV5-4 and TRBJ1-6; the D gene is possibly TRBD1 (5 bases). The CDR3 length is 13 residues. Germline V gene sequence: CDR1 SGHNT, CDR2 YYREEE (reference sequence). Deletions cut 4 bases from V and 6 bases from J, with 8 bases between.

The chain is built from TRBV6-5 and TRBJ2-2, with D possibly TRBD1 on 5 matching bases. The germline CDR1 and CDR2 sequences are MNHEY and SVGAGI. The V and J ends lost 8 bases and 2 bases respectively, with 12 bases between them. There are 14 residues in the CDR3. The CDR3, as DNA: TGTGCCAGCCTAAGGGGTAGAAACACCGGGGAGCTGTTTTTT. Translating gives CASLRGRNTGELFF.

This clone was seen once. The J gene is TRBJ1-1, the V gene TRBV29-1; 7 nucleotides align to TRBD1. After removal of 5 bases from V and 4 bases from J, the junction contained 4 bases not matched to a gene. Germline-derived CDR1 and CDR2 are SQVTM and ANQGSEA. The CDR3 is made up of 12 amino acids. The CDR3 sequence: CSVYDRVTEAFF. Here the CDR3 DNA reads TGCAGCGTTTACGACAGGGTCACTGAAGCTTTCTTT.

The chain has TRBV30 and TRBJ1-3, with D hard to call. CDR3 size: 16 residues. Looked up from germline, CDR1 is GTSNPN and CDR2 is SVGIG (reference sequence). Trimming left V 1 base short and J 0 bases short, with 13 bases between. The CDR3 DNA follows: TGTGCCTGGAGTGAGGCGGTCAACCCCTCTGGAAACACCATATATTTT. Translating it yields CAWSEAVNPSGNTIYF.

The chain has TRBV30 and TRBJ2-5, with D possibly called TRBD1 or TRBD2 (5 bases each). The CDR3 extends over 11 amino acids. V lost 8 bases, J lost 3 bases, and 10 bases lay in between. The germline V gene has CDR1 GTSNPN and CDR2 SVGIG (reference sequence). CDR3 sequence reads: CAVLGEETQYF. In nucleotides, the CDR3 is TGTGCCGTCTTGGGGGAAGAGACCCAGTACTTC.

The CDR3 loop reads CASSLGRRTNTGELFF. The DNA of the CDR3 is TGTGCCAGCAGCTTAGGAAGGAGGACCAACACCGGGGAGCTGTTTTTT. This chain joins TRBV11-2 and TRBJ2-2; TRBD2 might be the D (5 bases). Germline-derived CDR1 and CDR2 are SGHAT and FQNNGV. V was cut by 1 base and J by 2 bases, with 11 bases left in between. This CDR3 has 16 residues.

The chain recombines TRBV6-4 with TRBJ1-5, with D uncertain. This CDR3 is 13 amino acids long. The V gene lost 4 bases and the J gene lost 6 bases, with 10 bases spanning the gap. Germline CDR1 is MRHNA and CDR2 is SNTAGT. The CDR3 DNA sequence: TGTGCCAGCAGTGTAGGGTTCGGTCAGCCCCAGCATTTT. Residues: CASSVGFGQPQHF.

This clone turned up a few times. One end of the junction is discordant with germline, which a read error may explain. The rearrangement links TRBV7-7 to TRBJ2-7; TRBD1 is a possible D gene (6 bases). The CDR3 spans 14 residues. Germline lookup yields CDR1 SSHAT and CDR2 FNYEAQ (reference sequence). The DNA for the CDR3 is TGTGCTAGCAGTCCCCCGGGACACCACAACGAGCAGTACTTC. Translation gives CASSPPGHHNEQYF.

The gene calls are TRBV19 and TRBJ2-2; the match to TRBD2 covers 8 bases. CDR3 length equals 16 residues. In germline, CDR1 is LNHDA, CDR2 SQIVND (reference sequence). The J segment lost 7 bases and the V segment lost 11 bases, leaving 18 bases of the junction unmatched. Written as DNA, the CDR3 is TGTGCCTCCGGGGGAAGCGGGGGAACCTCGAGCGGGGAGCTGTTTTTT. It codes for CASGGSGGTSSGELFF. Based on the CDR3 plus reference TRBV19 and TRBJ2-2, the full variable domain is DGGITQSPKYLFRKEGQNVTLSCEQNLNHDAMYWYRQDPGQGLRLIYYSQIVNDFQKGDIAEGYSVSREKKESFPLTVTSAQKNPTAFYLCASGGSGGTSSGELFFGEGSRLTVL.

The chain links TRBV19 to TRBJ1-2; unclear D gene. Looked up from germline, CDR1 is LNHDA and CDR2 is SQIVND (reference sequence). CDR3 length equals 15 residues. Trimming stripped 7 bases from V and 5 bases from J, with 20 bases between. CDR3 in DNA: TGTGCCAGTAACCCCGGACCCTCTGGGTCATATGGCTACACCTTC. Its translation: CASNPGPSGSYGYTF.

The V call is TRBV4-1, the J call TRBJ2-5, with 9 nucleotides matching TRBD2. J gave up 3 bases and V 3 bases, and 5 bases lay outside the gene matches. CDR3 length: 15 residues. From germline, CDR1 is MGHRA and CDR2 YSYEKL. The CDR3 protein is CASSQTGLAEETQYF. The CDR3 region has the DNA TGCGCCAGCAGCCAGACGGGACTAGCAGAAGAGACCCAGTACTTC.

This clone has just a few counts. V gene TRBV4-1 combines with J gene TRBJ2-3, with a tentative D call TRBD2 (5 bases). CDR1 and CDR2 from the germline V gene are MGHRA and YSYEKL. Trimming took 3 bases from V and 2 from J, leaving 12 bases between them. The CDR3 is made up of 15 amino acids. The DNA for the CDR3 is TGCGCCAGCAGCCATTCCCGGGGTATCACAGATACGCAGTATTTT. This translates into CASSHSRGITDTQYF.

This rearrangement joins TRBV9 to TRBJ2-3, with 8 bases that match TRBD2. The CDR3 spans 15 residues. Germline CDR1 is SGDLS and CDR2 is YYNGEE. Trimming removed 0 bases from V and 3 bases from J; junction bases left unmatched: 3. The CDR3 spells CASSVAGGLTDTQYF. In nucleotides, the CDR3 is TGTGCCAGCAGCGTAGCGGGGGGGCTGACAGATACGCAGTATTTT.

This clone was counted between two and nine times. V is TRBV9 and J is TRBJ2-7; D is perhaps TRBD1 or TRBD2 (5 bases each). Germline CDR1 SGDLS, CDR2 YYNGEE. The ends were cut back, 4 bases at V and 0 bases at J, with 11 bases in the middle. There are 14 residues in the CDR3. The CDR3 sequence is CASSRDVYSYEQYF. The CDR3 DNA sequence: TGTGCCAGCAGCCGGGACGTCTACTCCTACGAGCAGTACTTC.

The chain links TRBV10-3 to TRBJ1-3; D possibly corresponds to TRBD1 (6 bases). The CDR3 extends over 15 amino acids. The germline V and J ends were trimmed by 2 bases and 5 bases, with 13 bases remaining between them. The germline V gene encodes CDR1 ENHRY and CDR2 SYGVKD. CDR3 in amino acids: CAISEGATGRNTIYF. CDR3 DNA: TGTGCCATCAGTGAGGGGGCGACAGGAAGAAACACCATATATTTT.

The rearrangement links TRBV10-3 to TRBJ2-3, with 12 bases identical to TRBD2. V lost 11 bases, J lost 3 bases, and 6 bases stayed unmatched. There are 14 residues in the CDR3. Germline CDR1 and CDR2: ENHRY and SYGVKD. CDR3: CAHASGGGTDTQYF. In nucleotides, the CDR3 is TGTGCCCATGCTAGCGGGGGGGGAACAGATACGCAGTATTTT.